The rows below give T cell receptor beta chains drawn from one sample of a study of beta chain features in type 1 diabetes. Libraries were prepared by immunoSEQ multiplex PCR; TCRdb keeps only in-frame clonotypes and omits some of them. The sample has hundreds of thousands of clones; 30% are singletons. The sample was naive CD4+ T cells from blood. The receptors derive from a man younger than 30 in good health. CDR3s include the opening cysteine and the closing phenylalanine or tryptophan. The D gene is left open where the match is weak. Part of the rows lack a size; the others show once, few, many or a class for expanded clones.

clone_size j_call d_call cdr3_length v_call cdr3_nt cdr3_aa
. TRBJ1-2 TRBD1 13 TRBV7-3 TGTGCCAGCAGCCTCCGGGACAGCTATGGCTACACCTTC CASSLRDSYGYTF
. TRBJ2-1 TRBD2 14 TRBV2 TGTGCCACCAAAGGACTAGCGGGTTACAATGAGCAGTTCTTC CATKGLAGYNEQFF
. TRBJ1-4 . 13 TRBV6-6 TGTGCCAGCAGTTACGCAACTAATGAAAAACTGTTTTTT CASSYATNEKLFF
. TRBJ2-4 . 13 TRBV23-1 TGCGCCAGCAGTCAATCGCGGGGAAACATTCAGTACTTC CASSQSRGNIQYF
. TRBJ2-2 . 14 TRBV10-3 TGTGCCATCAGTTTCACGGAGTCCACCGGGGAGCTGTTTTTT CAISFTESTGELFF
. TRBJ2-7 TRBD1 12 TRBV30 TGTGCCTGGGGAGACAGGGCGAACGAGCAGTACTTC CAWGDRANEQYF
few TRBJ2-3 . 14 TRBV10-3 TGTGCCATCAGTGAGTCGGCCCGCACAGATACGCAGTATTTT CAISESARTDTQYF
few TRBJ2-7 TRBD2 14 TRBV30 TGTGCCTGGAGTACCACTAGCGGGACCCACGAGCAGTACTTC CAWSTTSGTHEQYF
few TRBJ2-5 TRBD2 17 TRBV29-1 TGCAGCGTTGCACCGGGACTAGCGGGGACCGGGGAAGAGACCCAGTACTTC CSVAPGLAGTGEETQYF
. TRBJ2-3 . 12 TRBV2 TGTGCCAGCAGTGTGGGCGCAGATACGCAGTATTTT CASSVGADTQYF
. TRBJ2-1 TRBD2 15 TRBV6-1 TGTGCCATCGGAAGGGGCACTAGCGGGAGCAATGAGCAGTTCTTC CAIGRGTSGSNEQFF
. TRBJ1-1 . 13 TRBV5-4 TGTGCCAGCAGCTTTGATCGGAACACTGAAGCTTTCTTT CASSFDRNTEAFF
few TRBJ2-7 . 15 TRBV7-9 TGTGCCAGCAGCTTAATGGGCGGGACCTCCTACGAGCAGTACTTC CASSLMGGTSYEQYF
. TRBJ2-4 . 15 TRBV7-2 TGTGCCAGCAGTCTTCGGACCTCCGGGGCAAGCATTCAGTACTTC CASSLRTSGASIQYF
few TRBJ2-6 . 15 TRBV30 TGTGCCTGGAGTGGGGACACCTCTGGGGCCAACGTCCTGACTTTC CAWSGDTSGANVLTF
. TRBJ2-2 . 17 TRBV30 TGTGCCTGGAGTGTAACCCCGCTAGAGCGACGCACCGGGGAGCTGTTTTTT CAWSVTPLERRTGELFF
. TRBJ2-1 . 12 TRBV14 TGTGCCAGCAGCCAGTTAGTAACTGAGCAGTTCTTC CASSQLVTEQFF
few TRBJ2-3 . 14 TRBV12-5 TGTGCTAGTGGTTTGTCGCGACTGGCAGATACGCAGTATTTT CASGLSRLADTQYF
few TRBJ2-5 . 15 TRBV11-2 TGTGCCAGCAGCGCTACAGGGATTTTGGCTGAGACCCAGTACTTC CASSATGILAETQYF
. TRBJ2-2 . 15 TRBV7-9 TGTGCCAGCAGCTTAATAACACTGAACACCGGGGAGCTGTTTTTT CASSLITLNTGELFF
. TRBJ1-5 . 16 TRBV7-2 TGTGCCAGCAGCTTAGACATCGCGTCGAGGTATCAGCCCCAGCATTTT CASSLDIASRYQPQHF
few TRBJ2-2 . 13 TRBV7-9 TGTGCCAGCAGCCCACAGAACACCGGGGAGCTGTTTTTT CASSPQNTGELFF
few TRBJ2-3 . 15 TRBV7-2 TGTGCCAGCAGCCCGGCGGGCATGAGCACAGATACGCAGTATTTT CASSPAGMSTDTQYF
. TRBJ2-7 . 14 TRBV28 TGTGCCAGCAGTTTGTTCGGGAGCTCCTACGAGCAGTACTTC CASSLFGSSYEQYF
few TRBJ2-7 . 11 TRBV29-1 TGCAGCGTTGTAGGGGTTTACGAGCAGTACTTC CSVVGVYEQYF
few TRBJ1-5 . 14 TRBV7-2 TGTGCCAGCAGCTTTACCGGGACGCATCAGCCCCAGCATTTT CASSFTGTHQPQHF
. TRBJ2-7 TRBD2 16 TRBV27 TGTGCCAGCAGTTTATCATTACTAGCGGAAACTTACGAGCAGTACTTC CASSLSLLAETYEQYF
few TRBJ2-4 . 15 TRBV9 TGTGCCAGCAGCGTAGCCGGGACACGGGGCGACATTCAGTACTTC CASSVAGTRGDIQYF
. TRBJ2-7 . 14 TRBV30 TGTGCCTGGAGTGTTTTGGGGCCTGCCTACGAGCAGTACTTC CAWSVLGPAYEQYF